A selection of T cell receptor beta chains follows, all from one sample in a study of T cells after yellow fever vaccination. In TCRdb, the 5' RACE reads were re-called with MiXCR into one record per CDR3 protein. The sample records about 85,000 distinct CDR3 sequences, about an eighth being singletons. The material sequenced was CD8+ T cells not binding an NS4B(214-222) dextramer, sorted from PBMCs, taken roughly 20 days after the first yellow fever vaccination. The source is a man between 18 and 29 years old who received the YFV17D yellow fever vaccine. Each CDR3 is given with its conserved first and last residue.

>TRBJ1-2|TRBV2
CASSETPNYGYTF
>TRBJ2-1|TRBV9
CASSARLAGETYNEQFF
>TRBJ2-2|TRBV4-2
CASTRLAGEGTGELFF
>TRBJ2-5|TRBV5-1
CASSRAGTRFDAETQYF
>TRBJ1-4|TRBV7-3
CASSLKDRGNEKLFF
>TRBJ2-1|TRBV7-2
CASSLYLGGSYNEQFF
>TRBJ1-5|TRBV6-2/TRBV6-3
CASSYSGQPRIGNQPQHF
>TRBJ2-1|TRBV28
CASSFAGRRNEQFF
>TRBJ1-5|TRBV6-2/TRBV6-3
CASGLVGNQPQHF
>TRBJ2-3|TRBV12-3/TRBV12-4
CASSPGLVGSDTQYF
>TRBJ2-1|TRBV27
CASSLPGEQFF
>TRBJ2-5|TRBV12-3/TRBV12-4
CASSLGYEETQYF
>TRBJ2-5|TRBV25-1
CASSDPDETQYF
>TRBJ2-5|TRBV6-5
CASSYSPPGSETQYF
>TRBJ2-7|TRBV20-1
CSARGSGYEQYF
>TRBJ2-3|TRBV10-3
CAISPAVSSTDTQYF
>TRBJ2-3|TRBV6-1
CASSPPGPLTDTQYF
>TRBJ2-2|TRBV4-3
CASSPRPVQSGELFF
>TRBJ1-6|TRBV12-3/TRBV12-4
CASSAGGKSPLHF
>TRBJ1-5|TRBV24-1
CATSDLTGDQPQHF
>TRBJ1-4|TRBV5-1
CASSFGQVNEKLFF
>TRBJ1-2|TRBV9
CASSVGPGQDPGYTF
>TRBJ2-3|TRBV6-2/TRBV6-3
CASSYGRRDTDTQYF
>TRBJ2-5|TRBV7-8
CASSKTTGIQETQYF
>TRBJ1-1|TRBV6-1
CASIESGDRGLGTEAFF
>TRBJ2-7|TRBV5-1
CASSQAPTGYEQYF
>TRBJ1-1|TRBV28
CASSSGGGAEAFF
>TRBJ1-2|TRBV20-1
CSQRQGLGYTF
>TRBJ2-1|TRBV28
CASSSREIYNEQFF
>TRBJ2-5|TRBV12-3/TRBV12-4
CATSYQKSETQYF
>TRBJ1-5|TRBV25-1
CASRRTGGMRQPQHF
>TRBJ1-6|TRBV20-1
CSARGGNSPLHF
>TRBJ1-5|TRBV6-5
CASGPNQPQHF
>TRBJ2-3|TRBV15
CATSRDDRPSTDTQYF
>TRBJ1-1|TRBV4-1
CASSQDLGSVTEAFF
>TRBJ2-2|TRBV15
CATELAGGLNTGELFF
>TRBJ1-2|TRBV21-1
CASSKAKGKSNYGYTF
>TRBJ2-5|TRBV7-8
CASSLVSGGQETQYF
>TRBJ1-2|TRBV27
CASGSQGNYGYTF
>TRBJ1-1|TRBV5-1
CASSSLPQGAIEFTFEAFF
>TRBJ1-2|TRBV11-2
CASSLGTLSYGYTF
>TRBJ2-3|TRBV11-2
CASTRGGGRDTQYF
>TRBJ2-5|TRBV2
CASRGTQETQYF
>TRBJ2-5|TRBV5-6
CASSLGGTLQETQYF
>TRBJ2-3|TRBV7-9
CASSQSRDRGTDTQYF
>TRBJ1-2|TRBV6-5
CASSYSSDNYGYTF
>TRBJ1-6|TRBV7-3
CASSLGVYSPLHF
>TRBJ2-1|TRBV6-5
CASSYAGRSYNEQFF
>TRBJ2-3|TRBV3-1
CASSRTSGGADTQYF
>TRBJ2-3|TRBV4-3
CASSQDQGRTDTQYF
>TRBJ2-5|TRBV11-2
CASSLGYGQETQYF